The 23 T cell receptor beta chains below come from one sample, sequenced in a study of blood T cell repertoires in COVID-19. TCRdb's copy holds only in-frame clones and misses some; the assay was immunoSEQ multiplex PCR. The sample has roughly 500,000 clones, 89% seen once. What was sequenced was peripheral blood. Receptors originate from a man younger than 35 with COVID-19, enrolled during active disease.

Concerning this clone itself: Within the sample, other DNA sequences also encode this same CDR3. V usage is TRBV7-9 and J usage is TRBJ2-2, with a possible D match to TRBD2 (5 bases). The CDR3 loop spans 12 amino acids. V was trimmed by 4 bases and J by 7 bases, leaving 7 bases between them. Germline CDR1 SEHNR, CDR2 FQNEAQ (reference sequence). The CDR3 DNA reads TGTGCCAGCAGCTCGGGATTCGGGGAGCTGTTTTTT. It specifies CASSSGFGELFF.

This chain joins TRBV5-1 and TRBJ1-2; 7 positions agree with TRBD1. The CDR3 is 13 residues long. The junction had 3 bases not matched to a gene; V was cut back by 2 bases and J by 5 bases. CDR1 is SGHRS, CDR2 YFSETQ, per germline. CDR3 sequence reads: CASSFDREYGYTF. The CDR3 nucleotides read TGCGCCAGCAGCTTCGACAGGGAGTATGGCTACACCTTC. The full variable domain, in which reference TRBV5-1 and TRBJ1-2 provide the parts outside the CDR3, is KAGVTQTPRYLIKTRGQQVTLSCSPISGHRSVSWYQQTPGQGLQFLFEYFSETQRNKGNFPGRFSGRQFSNSRSEMNVSTLELGDSALYLCASSFDREYGYTFGSGTRLTVV.

The V and J genes are TRBV10-3 and TRBJ2-7; 11 bases fit TRBD1. With V trimmed by 10 bases and J by 6 bases, 17 bases remained unmatched. The CDR3 sequence is 16 residues long. Germline CDR1 reads ENHRY; CDR2 reads SYGVKD. CDR3 in DNA: TGTGCCAGCTCTCCCTCTCCGGACAGGGGGCAAGGCGAGCAGTACTTC. As protein: CASSPSPDRGQGEQYF.

This chain uses TRBV20-1 with TRBJ2-2; the match to TRBD1 covers 10 bases. CDR1 and CDR2 from the germline V gene are DFQATT and SNEGSKA (reference sequence). Trimming cost V 3 bases and J 7 bases; bases outside gene matches: 5. The CDR3 runs to 14 residues. CDR3 bases: TGCAGTGCTAGTGGGGACAGGGGCGACGGGGAGCTGTTTTTT. Amino acid sequence: CSASGDRGDGELFF.

The CDR3 DNA sequence: TGTGCCACCAGTGATTCAGGACAGGGGGCGACAGATACGCAGTATTTT. Protein product: CATSDSGQGATDTQYF. The V gene is TRBV24-1, the J gene TRBJ2-3; 11 nucleotides match TRBD1. The CDR3 contains 16 residues. The J segment lost 3 bases and the V segment lost 2 bases, leaving 3 bases of the junction unmatched. Germline V gives CDR1 KGHDR, CDR2 SFDVKD.

The rearrangement links TRBV12-3 or TRBV12-4 to TRBJ1-5, with D possibly TRBD1 on 5 matching bases. This CDR3 spans 13 amino acids. Trimming pared 7 bases from V and 5 bases from J, leaving 12 bases between. CDR3 bases: TGTGCCAGCACAAGGGGTTTGGATCAGCCCCAGCATTTT. Its protein is CASTRGLDQPQHF.

The J gene is TRBJ2-2, the V gene TRBV2; no clear D. The CDR3 totals 15 residues. Between the trimmed V and J ends, which lost 4 bases and 2 bases, there was a span of 11 bases. The germline V gene encodes CDR1 SNHLY and CDR2 FYNNEI. The CDR3 loop reads CASSAPGDNTGELFF. The DNA for the CDR3 is TGTGCCAGCAGTGCCCCCGGAGACAACACCGGGGAGCTGTTTTTT. Together with reference TRBV2 and TRBJ2-2, the CDR3 gives the full variable domain: EPEVTQTPSHQVTQMGQEVILRCVPISNHLYFYWYRQILGQKVEFLVSFYNNEISEKSEIFDDQFSVERPDGSNFTLKIRSTKLEDSAMYFCASSAPGDNTGELFFGEGSRLTVL.

The V call is TRBV3-1 (or the pseudogene TRBV3-2), the J call TRBJ2-7; 7 positions match TRBD2. Per the germline V gene, CDR1 is LGHDT and CDR2 is YNNKEL (reference sequence). The J segment lost 3 bases and the V segment lost 3 bases, leaving 2 bases of the junction unmatched. CDR3 length equals 13 residues. The CDR3 loop reads CASSHGLDYEQYF. As DNA, the CDR3 is TGTGCCAGCAGCCACGGACTAGACTACGAGCAGTACTTC.

Only one count was recorded for this clone. The V gene is TRBV7-3, the J gene TRBJ2-5; TRBD2 aligns across 7 bases. The trim removed 5 bases at V and 1 base at J, leaving 4 bases unmatched. The germline V gene has CDR1 SGHTA and CDR2 FQGTGA. The CDR3 is 14 amino acids. CDR3 nucleotide sequence: TGTGCCAGCAGCCCACGACTAGCCCAAGAGACCCAGTACTTC. It translates to CASSPRLAQETQYF. The complete variable domain, with remaining parts taken from reference TRBV7-3 and TRBJ2-5, reads GAGVSQTPSNKVTEKGKYVELRCDPISGHTALYWYRQSLGQGPEFLIYFQGTGAADDSGLPNDRFFAVRPEGSVSTLKIQRTERGDSAVYLCASSPRLAQETQYFGPGTRLLVL.

This clone has just one count. The V gene is TRBV18, the J gene TRBJ1-5; TRBD1 matches 11 bases. Germline V gene data show CDR1 as KGHSH and CDR2 as LQKENI. The trim removed 3 bases at V and 6 bases at J, leaving 4 bases unmatched. The CDR3 extends over 15 amino acids. The CDR3 spells CASSPGTGGLQPQHF. CDR3 DNA sequence: TGTGCCAGCTCACCCGGGACAGGGGGACTTCAGCCCCAGCATTTT.

The chain employs TRBV2 and TRBJ1-6, with D unresolved. The germline CDR1 and CDR2 sequences are SNHLY and FYNNEI. V shed 2 bases and J shed 7 bases, with 12 bases lying between them. The CDR3 consists of 15 residues. The CDR3 bases are TGTGCCAGCAGTGAACATGGTCTAAGAAATTCACCCCTCCACTTT. Residues: CASSEHGLRNSPLHF.

The rearrangement uses TRBV11-2 and TRBJ2-1, with D uncertain. Germline loops: CDR1 SGHAT, CDR2 FQNNGV. The CDR3 consists of 15 residues. The V end lost 1 base, the J end lost 7 bases, and 14 bases lay between the germline ends. CDR3 sequence reads: CASSLAPQVINEQFF. The CDR3, as DNA: TGTGCCAGCAGCTTAGCGCCCCAGGTCATAAATGAGCAGTTCTTC. The full variable domain, completed using reference TRBV11-2 and TRBJ2-1, is EAGVAQSPRYKIIEKRQSVAFWCNPISGHATLYWYQQILGQGPKLLIQFQNNGVVDDSQLPKDRFSAERLKGVDSTLKIQPAKLEDSAVYLCASSLAPQVINEQFFGPGTRLTVL.

This chain links TRBV11-2 with TRBJ2-5; TRBD1 aligns across 9 bases. Trimming cost V 4 bases and J 4 bases; bases outside gene matches: 10. CDR1 SGHAT and CDR2 FQNNGV come from the germline V gene. The CDR3 extends over 16 amino acids. The CDR3 sequence is CASSSPQGQGRETQYF. DNA of the CDR3: TGTGCCAGCAGCTCTCCTCAGGGACAGGGAAGAGAGACCCAGTACTTC. Supplemented by reference TRBV11-2 and TRBJ2-5, the full variable domain reads EAGVAQSPRYKIIEKRQSVAFWCNPISGHATLYWYQQILGQGPKLLIQFQNNGVVDDSQLPKDRFSAERLKGVDSTLKIQPAKLEDSAVYLCASSSPQGQGRETQYFGPGTRLLVL.

This clone was observed once. The chain has TRBV5-4 and TRBJ2-3; 8 nucleotides align to TRBD2. The CDR3 is 15 residues long. Germline-derived CDR1 and CDR2 are SGHNT and YYREEE (reference sequence). The ends lost 5 bases at V and 2 bases at J; junction bases unmatched: 7. The CDR3 DNA follows: TGTGCCAGCAGTCTTAGCGGGACTTCCACAGATACGCAGTATTTT. Translating gives CASSLSGTSTDTQYF.

This chain links TRBV15 with TRBJ2-7; TRBD1 is a possible D gene (5 bases). Per the germline V gene, CDR1 is LNHNV and CDR2 is YYDKDF (reference sequence). This CDR3 is 14 amino acids long. Trimming stripped 5 bases from V and 1 base from J, with 12 bases between. CDR3 sequence: CATSEDSNSYEQYF. The CDR3, as DNA: TGTGCCACCAGCGAAGACAGCAATTCCTACGAGCAGTACTTC.

The V and J genes are TRBV2 and TRBJ2-7, with 9 bases fitting TRBD1. CDR1 and CDR2 from the germline V gene are SNHLY and FYNNEI. The CDR3 length is 13 residues. The J segment lost 4 bases and the V segment lost 6 bases, leaving 4 bases of the junction unmatched. The chain's CDR3 is CASRGGQGYEQYF. CDR3 sequence (DNA): TGTGCCAGCAGGGGCGGACAGGGGTACGAGCAGTACTTC.

This chain joins TRBV7-8 and TRBJ2-7; D gene ambiguous. Between the trimmed V and J ends, which lost 5 bases and 0 bases, there was a span of 14 bases. The CDR3 has 15 residues. Germline CDR1 SGHVS, CDR2 FQNEAQ. CDR3 nucleotides: TGTGCCAGCAGCAGCCAGGAATTCGGCTCCTACGAGCAGTACTTC. Its protein is CASSSQEFGSYEQYF.

This clone was observed once. The rearrangement links TRBV27 to TRBJ1-6, with 8 bases that match TRBD1. Germline V gene lookup returns CDR1 MNHEY and CDR2 SMNVEV (reference sequence). Trimming removed 3 bases from V and 9 bases from J; junction bases left unmatched: 10. CDR3 size: 16 residues. For the CDR3, the DNA is TGTGCCAGCAGTTTCCTCGGACAGGGAGGGGGTTCACCCCTCCACTTT. This codes for CASSFLGQGGGSPLHF.

The V call is TRBV5-1, the J call TRBJ2-3; 16 bases are a match to TRBD2. After removal of 4 bases from V and 4 bases from J, the junction contained 9 bases not matched to a gene. Germline CDR1 SGHRS, CDR2 YFSETQ. This CDR3 is 18 amino acids long. The CDR3 coding sequence is TGCGCCAGCAGCGTGGGACTAGCGGGGGGGCGAGGCGCAGATACGCAGTATTTT. Protein sequence: CASSVGLAGGRGADTQYF.

This clone was counted once. The J gene is TRBJ2-1, the V gene TRBV15; 10 bases fit TRBD1. CDR1 LNHNV and CDR2 YYDKDF come from the germline V gene (reference sequence). With V trimmed by 4 bases and J by 10 bases, 4 bases remained unmatched. The CDR3 is 13 residues long. The CDR3 loop reads CATSTTGGREQFF. CDR3 in DNA: TGTGCCACCAGCACGACAGGGGGCAGAGAGCAGTTCTTC.

This sequence joins TRBV12-3 or TRBV12-4 and TRBJ2-3; no reliable D call. The CDR3 runs 13 residues. The ends were cut back, 3 bases at V and 3 bases at J, with 7 bases in the middle. The CDR3 region is CASSFSVTDTQYF. DNA of the CDR3: TGTGCCAGCAGTTTCTCGGTTACAGATACGCAGTATTTT.

This clone was seen a single time. The chain is built from TRBV2 and TRBJ2-1; D is undetermined. CDR1 is SNHLY and CDR2 is FYNNEI in the germline V gene. CDR3 length: 13 amino acids. Trimming removed 6 bases at V and 3 bases at J, with 9 bases between. This CDR3 is CASRNSNYNEQFF. CDR3 sequence (DNA): TGTGCCAGCAGAAACTCCAACTACAATGAGCAGTTCTTC.

Remarks on this clone: A read error is possible here, since a much larger clone lies one base away. Other DNA sequences from this sample encode an identical CDR3 as well. The chain recombines TRBV3-1 (or the pseudogene TRBV3-2) with TRBJ2-3, with D maybe TRBD2 (6 bases). The germline V gene has CDR1 LGHDT and CDR2 YNNKEL (reference sequence). The CDR3 covers 13 residues. The V end was cut by 4 bases, the J end by 1 base, with 6 bases between. CDR3 sequence: CASSPGGTDTQYF. CDR3 nucleotides: TGTGCCAGCAGCCCGGGGGGCACAGATACGCAGTATTTT.